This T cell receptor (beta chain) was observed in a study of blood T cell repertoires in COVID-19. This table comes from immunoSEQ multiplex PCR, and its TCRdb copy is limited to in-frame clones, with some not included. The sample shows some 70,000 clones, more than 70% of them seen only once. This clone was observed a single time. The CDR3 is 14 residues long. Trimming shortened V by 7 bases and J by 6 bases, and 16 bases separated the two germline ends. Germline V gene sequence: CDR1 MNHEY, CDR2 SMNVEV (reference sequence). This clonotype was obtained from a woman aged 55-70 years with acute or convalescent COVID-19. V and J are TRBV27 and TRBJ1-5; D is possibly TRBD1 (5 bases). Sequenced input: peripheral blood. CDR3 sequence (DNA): TGTGCCAGCAAACCCACGGGGGGGATTCAGCCCCAGCATTTT. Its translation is CASKPTGGIQPQHF.